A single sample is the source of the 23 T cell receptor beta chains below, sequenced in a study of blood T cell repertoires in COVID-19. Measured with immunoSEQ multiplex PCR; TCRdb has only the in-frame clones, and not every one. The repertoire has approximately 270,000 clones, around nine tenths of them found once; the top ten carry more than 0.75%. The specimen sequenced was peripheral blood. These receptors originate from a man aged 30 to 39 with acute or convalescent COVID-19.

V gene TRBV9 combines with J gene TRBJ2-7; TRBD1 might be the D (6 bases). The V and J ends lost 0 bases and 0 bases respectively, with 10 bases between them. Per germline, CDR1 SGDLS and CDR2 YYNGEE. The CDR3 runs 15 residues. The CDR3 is CASSVAAGASYEQYF. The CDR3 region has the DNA TGTGCCAGCAGCGTAGCGGCAGGGGCCTCCTACGAGCAGTACTTC.

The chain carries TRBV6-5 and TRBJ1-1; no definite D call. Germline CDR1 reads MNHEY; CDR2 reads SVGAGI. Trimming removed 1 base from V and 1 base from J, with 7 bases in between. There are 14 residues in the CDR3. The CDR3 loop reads CASSYFTENTEAFF. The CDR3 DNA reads TGTGCCAGCAGTTACTTTACAGAGAACACTGAAGCTTTCTTT.

The CDR3 protein is CASSRRDTRETQYF. As DNA, the CDR3 is TGTGCCAGTAGCCGCCGGGACACGAGAGAGACCCAGTACTTC. The chain recombines TRBV19 with TRBJ2-5; D might be TRBD1 (6 bases). Germline V gives CDR1 LNHDA, CDR2 SQIVND (reference sequence). The CDR3 spans 14 residues. The V and J ends lost 6 bases and 4 bases respectively, with 15 bases between them.

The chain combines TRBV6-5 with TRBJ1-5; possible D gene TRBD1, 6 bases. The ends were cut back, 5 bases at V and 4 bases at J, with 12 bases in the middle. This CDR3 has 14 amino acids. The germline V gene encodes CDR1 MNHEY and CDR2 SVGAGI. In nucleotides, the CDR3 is TGTGCCAGCAGTAGTACAGGGATAAATCAGCCCCAGCATTTT. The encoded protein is CASSSTGINQPQHF.

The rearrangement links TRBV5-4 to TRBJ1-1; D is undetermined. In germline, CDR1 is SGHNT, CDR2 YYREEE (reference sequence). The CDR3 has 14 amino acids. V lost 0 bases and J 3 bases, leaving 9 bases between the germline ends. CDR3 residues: CASSLDELDTEAFF. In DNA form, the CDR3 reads TGTGCCAGCAGCTTGGATGAGTTAGACACTGAAGCTTTCTTT.

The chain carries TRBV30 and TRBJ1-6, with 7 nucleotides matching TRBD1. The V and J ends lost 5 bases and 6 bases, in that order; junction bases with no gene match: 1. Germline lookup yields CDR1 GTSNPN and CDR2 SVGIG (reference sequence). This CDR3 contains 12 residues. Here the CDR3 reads CAWGTVNSPLHF. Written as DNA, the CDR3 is TGTGCCTGGGGGACAGTTAATTCACCCCTCCACTTT.

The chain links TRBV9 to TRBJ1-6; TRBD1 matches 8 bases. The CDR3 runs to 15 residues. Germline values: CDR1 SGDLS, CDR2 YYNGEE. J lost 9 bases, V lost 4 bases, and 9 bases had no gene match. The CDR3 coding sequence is TGTGCCAGCAGCACAGCCCCAGGGGGCGGTTCACCCCTCCACTTT. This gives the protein CASSTAPGGGSPLHF.

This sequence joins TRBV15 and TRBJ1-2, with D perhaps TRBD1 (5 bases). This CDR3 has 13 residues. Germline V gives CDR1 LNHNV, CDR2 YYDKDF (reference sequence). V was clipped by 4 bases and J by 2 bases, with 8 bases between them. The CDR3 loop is CATSKDRNYGYTF. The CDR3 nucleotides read TGTGCCACCAGCAAAGACAGAAACTATGGCTACACCTTC.

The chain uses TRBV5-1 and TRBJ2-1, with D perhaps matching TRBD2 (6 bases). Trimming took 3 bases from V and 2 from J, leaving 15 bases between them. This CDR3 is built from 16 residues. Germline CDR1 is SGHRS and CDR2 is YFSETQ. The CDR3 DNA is TGCGCCAGCAGCTCGCTAGCGATTGGCCCCTACAATGAGCAGTTCTTC. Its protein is CASSSLAIGPYNEQFF.

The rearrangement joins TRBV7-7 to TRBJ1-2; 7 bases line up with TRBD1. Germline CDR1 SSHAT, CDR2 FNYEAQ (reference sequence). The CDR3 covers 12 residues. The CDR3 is CATWDSLYGYTF. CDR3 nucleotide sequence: TGTGCTACCTGGGACAGCCTCTATGGCTACACCTTC.

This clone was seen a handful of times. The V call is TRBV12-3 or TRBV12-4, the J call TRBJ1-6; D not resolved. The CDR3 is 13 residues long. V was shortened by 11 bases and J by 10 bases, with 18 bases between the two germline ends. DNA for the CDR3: TGTGCCGTGACAAGCTCAAGGTCGTCACCCCTCCACTTT. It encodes CAVTSSRSSPLHF.

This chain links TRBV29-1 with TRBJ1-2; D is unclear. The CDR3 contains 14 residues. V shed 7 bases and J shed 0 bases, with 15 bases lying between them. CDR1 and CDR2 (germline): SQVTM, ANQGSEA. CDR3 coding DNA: TGCAGCGCGGTGGGTGACACCGCTAACTATGGCTACACCTTC. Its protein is CSAVGDTANYGYTF.

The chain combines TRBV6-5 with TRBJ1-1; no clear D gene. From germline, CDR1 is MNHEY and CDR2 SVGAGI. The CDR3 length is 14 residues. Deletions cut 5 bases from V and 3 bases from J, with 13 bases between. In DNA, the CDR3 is TGTGCCAGCAGTCCGTCTATGAGGGACACTGAAGCTTTCTTT. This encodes CASSPSMRDTEAFF.

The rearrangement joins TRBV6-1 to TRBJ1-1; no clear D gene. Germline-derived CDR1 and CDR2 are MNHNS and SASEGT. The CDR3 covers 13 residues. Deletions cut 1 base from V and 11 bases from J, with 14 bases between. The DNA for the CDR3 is TGTGCCAGCAGTGAAGGCGTGAAAGAGTGGGCTTTCTTT. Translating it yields CASSEGVKEWAFF.

CDR3 sequence (DNA): TGTGCCAGCAGCATCCGGACAGGGGGCGCCGCAGATACGCAGTATTTT. Its translation: CASSIRTGGAADTQYF. The chain combines TRBV9 with TRBJ2-3; 11 bases map to TRBD1. Looked up from germline, CDR1 is SGDLS and CDR2 is YYNGEE. After removal of 4 bases from V and 4 bases from J, the junction contained 8 bases not matched to a gene. This CDR3 has 16 amino acids.

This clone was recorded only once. CDR3 sequence: CASVTGGLAGENGELFF. In DNA form, the CDR3 reads TGTGCCAGCGTTACTGGGGGACTAGCGGGAGAGAACGGGGAGCTGTTTTTT. The gene calls are TRBV28 and TRBJ2-2, with 14 bases identical to TRBD2. The germline CDR1 and CDR2 sequences are MDHEN and SYDVKM. V lost 8 bases, J lost 7 bases, and 12 bases stayed unmatched. The CDR3 is 17 residues long.

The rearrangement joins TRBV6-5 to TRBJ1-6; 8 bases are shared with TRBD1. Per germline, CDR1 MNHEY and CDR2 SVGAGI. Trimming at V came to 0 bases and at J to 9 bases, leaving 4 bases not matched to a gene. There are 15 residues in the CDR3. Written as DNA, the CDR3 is TGTGCCAGCAGTTACTCCGGACAGGGTCTTTCACCCCTCCACTTT. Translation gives CASSYSGQGLSPLHF.

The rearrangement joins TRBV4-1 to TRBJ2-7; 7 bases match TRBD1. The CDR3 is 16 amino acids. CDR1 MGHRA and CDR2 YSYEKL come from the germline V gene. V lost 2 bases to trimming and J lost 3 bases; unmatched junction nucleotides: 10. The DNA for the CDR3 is TGCGCCAGCAGCCAATCCGTGACAGGGTTTATCTACGAGCAGTACTTC. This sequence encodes CASSQSVTGFIYEQYF.

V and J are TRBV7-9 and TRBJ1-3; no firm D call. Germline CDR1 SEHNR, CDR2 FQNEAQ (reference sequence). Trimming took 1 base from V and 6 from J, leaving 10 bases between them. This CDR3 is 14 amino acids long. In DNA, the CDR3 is TGTGCCAGCAGCTTAGACAGTTCCATAAACACCATATATTTT. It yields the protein CASSLDSSINTIYF.

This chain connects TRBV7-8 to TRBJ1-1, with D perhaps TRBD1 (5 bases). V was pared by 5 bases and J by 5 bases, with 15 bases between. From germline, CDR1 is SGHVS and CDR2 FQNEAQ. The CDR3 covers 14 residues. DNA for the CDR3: TGTGCCAGCAGCCCCCAGGGTTCATGGACTGAAGCTTTCTTT. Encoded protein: CASSPQGSWTEAFF.

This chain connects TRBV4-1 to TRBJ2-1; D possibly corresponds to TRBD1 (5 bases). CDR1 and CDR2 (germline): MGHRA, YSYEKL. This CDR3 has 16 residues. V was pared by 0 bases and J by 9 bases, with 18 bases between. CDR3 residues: CASSQDTGLTPSEQFF. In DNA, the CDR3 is TGCGCCAGCAGCCAAGATACAGGATTAACCCCGAGTGAGCAGTTCTTC.

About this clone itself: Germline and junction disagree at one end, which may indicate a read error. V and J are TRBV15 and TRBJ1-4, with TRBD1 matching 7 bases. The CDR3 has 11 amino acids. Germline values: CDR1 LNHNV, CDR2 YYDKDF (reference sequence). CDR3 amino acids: CATSRDTGVLF. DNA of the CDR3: TGTGCCACCAGCAGAGATACAGGGGTCCTTTTT. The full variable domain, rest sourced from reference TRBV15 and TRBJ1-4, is DAMVIQNPRYQVTQFGKPVTLSCSQTLNHNVMYWYQQKSSQAPKLLFHYYDKDFNNEADTPDNFQSRRPNTSFCFLDIRSPGLGDTAMYLCATSRDTGVLFGSGTQLSVL.

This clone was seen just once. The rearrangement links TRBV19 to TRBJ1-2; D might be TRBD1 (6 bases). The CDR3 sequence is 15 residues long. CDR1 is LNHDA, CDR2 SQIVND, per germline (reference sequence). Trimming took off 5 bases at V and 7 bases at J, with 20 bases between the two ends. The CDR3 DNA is TGTGCCAGTAGTTTACACCGACAGGACCGGGGTGGCTACACCTTC. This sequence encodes CASSLHRQDRGGYTF.